Following are 15 T cell receptor beta chains from one sample sequenced in a study of blood T cell repertoires in COVID-19. Data came from immunoSEQ multiplex PCR; TCRdb stores just in-frame clones and leaves some out. The profile shows 140,000 to 150,000 clones, around nine tenths of them singletons. The sequenced sample was peripheral blood. The receptors originated from a woman aged 45 to 65 with acute or convalescent COVID-19.

The gene calls are TRBV2 and TRBJ1-2; D is perhaps TRBD1 (6 bases). Germline CDR1 is SNHLY and CDR2 is FYNNEI. The CDR3 contains 13 residues. Trimming took 5 bases from V and 6 from J, leaving 13 bases between them. CDR3 sequence: CASSPRGGDGYTF. DNA for the CDR3: TGTGCCAGCAGTCCTAGGGGGGGCGATGGCTACACCTTC.

The chain has TRBV5-1 and TRBJ2-7; 7 bases match TRBD1. Germline V gene sequence: CDR1 SGHRS, CDR2 YFSETQ. J gave up 3 bases and V 3 bases, and 3 bases lay outside the gene matches. This CDR3 is 13 amino acids long. Here the CDR3 DNA reads TGCGCCAGCAGCTCTACAGGGGACTACGAGCAGTACTTC. This translates into CASSSTGDYEQYF. The complete variable domain, with remaining parts taken from reference TRBV5-1 and TRBJ2-7, reads KAGVTQTPRYLIKTRGQQVTLSCSPISGHRSVSWYQQTPGQGLQFLFEYFSETQRNKGNFPGRFSGRQFSNSRSEMNVSTLELGDSALYLCASSSTGDYEQYFGPGTRLTVT.

This chain uses TRBV7-9 with TRBJ1-5; possible D gene TRBD1, 6 bases. Trimming shortened V by 5 bases and J by 0 bases, and 11 bases separated the two germline ends. The CDR3 spans 15 residues. The germline CDR1 and CDR2 sequences are SEHNR and FQNEAQ (reference sequence). This chain's CDR3 is CASSAQGHSNQPQHF. CDR3 DNA sequence: TGTGCCAGCAGCGCACAGGGTCATAGCAATCAGCCCCAGCATTTT.

V and J are TRBV27 and TRBJ1-6; 11 bases are a match to TRBD1. There are 17 residues in the CDR3. Trimming removed 2 bases from V and 4 bases from J; junction bases left unmatched: 4. Germline V lookup: CDR1 MNHEY, CDR2 SMNVEV (reference sequence). CDR3 DNA: TGTGCCAGCAGTTTAGGACAGGGGGCTTTATATAATTCACCCCTCCACTTT. Translating it yields CASSLGQGALYNSPLHF.

The CDR3, as DNA: TGTGCCAGCAGTCAGGGACAGGGAACAGATACGCAGTATTTT. Amino acids: CASSQGQGTDTQYF. The chain joins TRBV7-3 to TRBJ2-3, with TRBD1 matching over 9 bases. V lost 6 bases, J lost 3 bases, and 4 bases stayed unmatched. The germline V gene encodes CDR1 SGHTA and CDR2 FQGTGA. The CDR3 length is 14 residues.

The chain is built from TRBV10-3 and TRBJ1-1; 7 bases line up with TRBD1. This CDR3 is 14 amino acids long. The germline gives CDR1 ENHRY, CDR2 SYGVKD. Trimming at V came to 5 bases and at J to 0 bases, leaving 3 bases not matched to a gene. CDR3 loop: CAISTTGMNTEAFF. CDR3 in DNA: TGTGCCATCAGTACGACAGGGATGAACACTGAAGCTTTCTTT.

The chain joins TRBV9 to TRBJ1-6, with a tentative D call TRBD1 (5 bases). Trimming removed 4 bases from V and 13 bases from J, with 18 bases in between. This CDR3 has 14 amino acids. The germline CDR1 and CDR2 sequences are SGDLS and YYNGEE. CDR3 sequence: CASSYGLGVGPLHF. The DNA of the CDR3 is TGTGCCAGCAGCTACGGCTTAGGGGTTGGTCCCCTCCACTTT.

The chain recombines TRBV6-5 with TRBJ2-7, with 9 nucleotides matching TRBD1. The CDR3 contains 14 residues. V lost 5 bases to trimming and J lost 0 bases; unmatched junction nucleotides: 2. The germline CDR1 and CDR2 sequences are MNHEY and SVGAGI. CDR3 coding DNA: TGTGCCAGCAGTACAGGGGGCTTCTCCTACGAGCAGTACTTC. This encodes CASSTGGFSYEQYF.

In this sample, this clone turned up a few times. The chain uses TRBV7-9 and TRBJ1-5; D is unclear. Trimming removed 4 bases at V and 3 bases at J, with 13 bases between. CDR3 length equals 15 residues. The V gene's germline CDR1 is SEHNR and CDR2 FQNEAQ (reference sequence). The CDR3 DNA reads as TGTGCCAGCAGCTCAGGAGGAGGGTCCAATCAGCCCCAGCATTTT. The encoded protein is CASSSGGGSNQPQHF.

J is TRBJ2-2 and V is TRBV5-1; no firm D call. Trimming shortened V by 0 bases and J by 3 bases, and 9 bases separated the two germline ends. The length of the CDR3 is 15 residues. CDR1 is SGHRS, CDR2 YFSETQ, per germline. DNA for the CDR3: TGCGCCAGCAGCTTGGAACTGTTAGACACCGGGGAGCTGTTTTTT. Translating gives CASSLELLDTGELFF.

The rearrangement joins TRBV10-3 to TRBJ1-1, with 7 bases matching TRBD1. The germline CDR1 and CDR2 sequences are ENHRY and SYGVKD. Unmatched junction bases numbered 11, after V lost 6 bases and J lost 4 bases. The CDR3 runs to 15 residues. The CDR3 sequence: CAISGTAGEGTEAFF. The CDR3 DNA reads TGTGCCATCAGCGGGACAGCCGGCGAAGGCACTGAAGCTTTCTTT.

The gene calls are TRBV28 and TRBJ1-4; D remains unclear. The V and J ends lost 2 bases and 0 bases respectively, with 16 bases between them. In germline, CDR1 is MDHEN, CDR2 SYDVKM. The CDR3 is 18 amino acids. DNA of the CDR3: TGTGCCAGCAGTTTAGTAGGAAACCAGGCTGCAACTAATGAAAAACTGTTTTTT. Translating gives CASSLVGNQAATNEKLFF.

V is TRBV28 and J is TRBJ2-2; D perhaps matches TRBD2 (6 bases). This CDR3 has 15 residues. The germline gives CDR1 MDHEN, CDR2 SYDVKM. V was clipped by 5 bases and J by 7 bases, with 17 bases between them. The CDR3 DNA follows: TGTGCCAGCAGTCTCACCTTACTAGCTATCGGGGAGCTGTTTTTT. This gives the protein CASSLTLLAIGELFF.

V is TRBV14 and J is TRBJ2-2, with 7 bases that match TRBD1. With 1 base clipped from V and 4 bases from J, the junction kept 3 bases outside the gene matches. Germline V gene lookup returns CDR1 SGHDN and CDR2 FVKESK. This CDR3 is built from 15 residues. As DNA, the CDR3 is TGTGCCAGCAGCCAAGTACAGGGGAGCACCGGGGAGCTGTTTTTT. It translates to CASSQVQGSTGELFF. The complete variable domain, with remaining parts taken from reference TRBV14 and TRBJ2-2, reads EAGVTQFPSHSVIEKGQTVTLRCDPISGHDNLYWYRRVMGKEIKFLLHFVKESKQDESGMPNNRFLAERTGGTYSTLKVQPAELEDSGVYFCASSQVQGSTGELFFGEGSRLTVL.

The V call is TRBV5-1, the J call TRBJ1-2, with TRBD1 matching 7 bases. There are 13 residues in the CDR3. V gave up 4 bases and J gave up 4 bases; unmatched junction bases: 4. Germline loops: CDR1 SGHRS, CDR2 YFSETQ. The CDR3 nucleotides are TGCGCCAGCAGCCCGGGACAGACCTATGGCTACACCTTC. This encodes CASSPGQTYGYTF.